A selection of T cell receptor beta chains follows, all from one sample in a study of shared clonotypes between healthy human individuals. Method: immunoSEQ multiplex PCR; TCRdb's copy keeps in-frame clones and lacks some. This sample has about 490,000 clones, with roughly 78% found just once. The material sequenced was PBMCs. The origin of the receptors is a woman between 40 and 55 years old in good health. Some clones in this sample may be carry-over from other donors' samples. The CDR3 runs from the conserved cysteine through the conserved F or W. The D gene is left open where the match is weak. Not every row has a clone size; where given, it reads once, few, many or a size class.

v_call	clone_size	d_call	j_call	cdr3_aa	cdr3_nt
TRBV20-1	.	.	TRBJ2-3	CSATFGDTQYF	TGCAGTGCTACCTTCGGAGATACGCAGTATTTT
TRBV7-9	.	.	TRBJ1-2	CASSFDLYGYTF	TGTGCCAGCAGCTTTGACCTCTATGGCTACACCTTC
TRBV10-2	.	.	TRBJ1-5	CASSGGSRGADQPQHF	TGCGCCAGCAGTGGGGGGTCAAGGGGGGCCGATCAGCCCCAGCATTTT
TRBV9	.	.	TRBJ2-1	CASSVGVDGSIYEQFF	TGTGCCAGCAGCGTAGGGGTTGACGGGAGTATCTATGAGCAGTTCTTC
TRBV7-2	.	.	TRBJ2-7	CASSLRPQGSYEQYF	TGTGCCAGCAGCTTGAGGCCTCAAGGGTCCTACGAGCAGTACTTC
TRBV5-4	.	.	TRBJ2-1	CASSWGRGSNEQFF	TGTGCCAGCAGCTGGGGACGGGGGAGCAATGAGCAGTTCTTC
TRBV4-3	.	TRBD1	TRBJ1-4	CASSQRRDRGEKLFF	TGCGCCAGCAGCCAACGACGTGACAGGGGCGAAAAACTGTTTTTT
TRBV7-3	.	TRBD1	TRBJ1-4	CASTPGLTGPEKLFF	TGTGCCAGCACCCCGGGGTTGACAGGGCCCGAAAAACTGTTTTTT
TRBV6-1	.	TRBD1	TRBJ1-3	CASSDGQGTGNTIYF	TGTGCCAGCAGTGACGGACAGGGCACTGGAAACACCATATATTTT
TRBV10-1	.	.	TRBJ2-2	CASRWNTGELFF	TGCGCCAGCCGTTGGAACACCGGGGAGCTGTTTTTT
TRBV11-3	.	.	TRBJ1-1	CASSFSGNTEAFF	TGTGCCAGCAGCTTTTCTGGGAACACTGAAGCTTTCTTT
TRBV19	.	.	TRBJ1-2	CASSTRQAPYGYTF	TGTGCCAGTAGTACCCGACAGGCCCCCTATGGCTACACCTTC
TRBV5-6	few	.	TRBJ1-3	CASSLRWTLPSESGNTIYF	TGTGCCAGCAGCCTGCGATGGACACTACCTTCTGAGTCCGGAAACACCATATATTTT
TRBV19	.	TRBD2	TRBJ2-7	CATGGGQYHEQYF	TGTGCCACTGGGGGGGGTCAGTACCACGAGCAGTACTTC
TRBV6-5	.	TRBD1	TRBJ2-5	CASRQGAYETQYF	TGTGCCAGCAGACAGGGGGCGTATGAGACCCAGTACTTC
TRBV28	.	.	TRBJ1-3	CASGLAGNTIYF	TGTGCCAGCGGACTTGCTGGAAACACCATATATTTT
TRBV5-1	.	TRBD1	TRBJ1-4	CASSTGQGVEKLFF	TGCGCCAGCAGCACGGGACAGGGCGTGGAAAAACTGTTTTTT
TRBV7-3	.	TRBD2	TRBJ2-5	CASSQGTSRLETQYF	TGTGCCAGCAGCCAAGGGACTAGTCGTCTAGAGACCCAGTACTTC
TRBV30	.	.	TRBJ2-7	CAWSRDLYEQYF	TGTGCCTGGAGTCGGGACCTCTACGAGCAGTACTTC
TRBV29-1	.	.	TRBJ1-1	CSVEGSTNTEAFF	TGCAGCGTGGAGGGGTCGACGAACACTGAAGCTTTCTTT
TRBV4-2	.	TRBD2	TRBJ2-2	CASSQDAGLVHGELFF	TGTGCCAGCAGCCAAGATGCGGGACTAGTTCACGGGGAGCTGTTTTTT
TRBV4-3	.	.	TRBJ2-7	CASSQAGARRDSYEQYF	TGCGCCAGCAGCCAAGCCGGAGCCCGCCGAGACTCCTACGAGCAGTACTTC
TRBV28	.	.	TRBJ2-2	CASNPDNTGTGELFF	TGTGCCAGCAACCCGGACAATACGGGCACCGGGGAGCTGTTTTTT
TRBV19	.	TRBD2	TRBJ2-7	CASSQREGLNEQYF	TGTGCCAGTAGTCAGCGGGAGGGCCTGAACGAGCAGTACTTC
TRBV30	once	.	TRBJ1-2	CAWSVPGGYTF	TGTGCCTGGAGTGTCCCGGGTGGCTACACCTTC
TRBV6-1	.	.	TRBJ2-2	CASSDKRLNTGELFF	TGTGCCAGCAGTGACAAGCGGCTGAACACCGGGGAGCTGTTTTTT